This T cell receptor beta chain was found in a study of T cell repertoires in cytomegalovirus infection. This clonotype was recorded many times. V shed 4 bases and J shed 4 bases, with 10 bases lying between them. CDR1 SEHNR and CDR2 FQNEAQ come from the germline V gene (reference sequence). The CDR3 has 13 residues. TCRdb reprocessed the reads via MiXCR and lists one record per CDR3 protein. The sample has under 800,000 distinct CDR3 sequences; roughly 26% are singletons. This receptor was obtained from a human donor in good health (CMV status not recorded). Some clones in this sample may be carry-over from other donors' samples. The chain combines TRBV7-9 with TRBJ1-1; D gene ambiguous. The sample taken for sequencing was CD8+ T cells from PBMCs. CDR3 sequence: CASSSTEITEAFF. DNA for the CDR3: TGTGCCAGCAGCTCCACAGAAATCACTGAAGCTTTCTTT.